Below, 13 T cell receptor beta chains from the same sample are listed, as sequenced in a study of spatial heterogeneity in lung cancer. Whole-study results and caveats: Counts that tracked tumor mutation counts were those of expanded intratumoral alpha and beta TCRs.

Time point of the sample: sample taken at primary tumor resection. These TCRs' antigens remain unknown. One entry per CDR3 protein, called by TCRdb with MiXCR from the 5' RACE reads. The data contain about 100,000 distinct CDR3 sequences, 4.4% of them singletons. The sample in question was lung tumor tissue, obtained at surgery. Every receptor here comes from a male donor with early-stage non-small cell lung cancer.

This clonotype was seen repeatedly, ten times or more. This sequence joins TRBV5-1 and TRBJ1-2; D is unclear. This CDR3 has 12 residues. The ends were cut back, 0 bases at V and 2 bases at J, with 2 bases in the middle. Germline-derived CDR1 and CDR2 are SGHRS and YFSETQ. CDR3 coding DNA: TGCGCCAGCAGCTTGGACAACTATGGCTACACCTTC. Translation: CASSLDNYGYTF.

In its sample, this clonotype was seen many times. J is TRBJ1-3 and V is TRBV12-3 or TRBV12-4; D not resolved. This CDR3 is built from 13 residues. Trimming took 6 bases from V and 4 from J, leaving 10 bases between them. The CDR3 sequence: CASSPSGGNTIYF. The CDR3 bases are TGTGCCAGCAGCCCGTCCGGCGGAAACACCATATATTTT.

This clonotype was detected many times. CDR3 DNA: TGTGCCAGCAGCTTACTAACCACAGGACAGGGCCAAGCTTTCTTT. Encoded protein: CASSLLTTGQGQAFF. The chain couples TRBV11-2 to TRBJ1-1, with TRBD1 matching 8 bases. CDR3 length: 15 residues. V shed 2 bases and J 9 bases; nucleotides not matched to a gene: 11. Germline V gene data show CDR1 as SGHAT and CDR2 as FQNNGV. The whole variable domain, remainder taken from reference TRBV11-2 and TRBJ1-1, is EAGVAQSPRYKIIEKRQSVAFWCNPISGHATLYWYQQILGQGPKLLIQFQNNGVVDDSQLPKDRFSAERLKGVDSTLKIQPAKLEDSAVYLCASSLLTTGQGQAFFGQGTRLTVV.

Worth noting for this clonotype: At one end, the junction sequence differs from germline, possibly due to a read error. The rearrangement joins TRBV28 to TRBJ1-6; no firm D call. The CDR3 sequence is 9 residues long. The germline V gene has CDR1 MDHEN and CDR2 SYDVKM. The CDR3 DNA reads as TGTGCTAGCAACCACCACCACAGCTTT. It yields the protein CASNHHHSF.

The chain is built from TRBV20-1 and TRBJ2-4; maybe TRBD1 (6 bases). CDR3 length equals 17 residues. Trimming cost V 3 bases and J 7 bases, with 25 bases left between them. Germline CDR1 and CDR2: DFQATT and SNEGSKA (reference sequence). The CDR3 DNA reads TGCAGTGCTAGTGAACCGTTTACCGGGACATCTGAGAACATTCAGTACTTC. Protein product: CSASEPFTGTSENIQYF.

In its sample, this clonotype was seen many times. This sequence joins TRBV10-3 and TRBJ2-7; no reliable D call. The V gene lost 0 bases and the J gene lost 0 bases, with 3 bases spanning the gap. The length of the CDR3 is 13 residues. Germline CDR1 and CDR2: ENHRY and SYGVKD. The CDR3 reads CAISESPSYEQYF. CDR3 bases: TGTGCCATCAGTGAGTCACCCTCCTACGAGCAGTACTTC.

Many counts were recorded for this clonotype. The rearrangement links TRBV4-1 to TRBJ2-3; 7 nucleotides match TRBD2. Trimming at V came to 5 bases and at J to 2 bases, leaving 7 bases not matched to a gene. Germline CDR1 and CDR2: MGHRA and YSYEKL. This CDR3 has 15 amino acids. The DNA for the CDR3 is TGCGCCAGCAGCGAGCGGGAATCGTTCACAGATACGCAGTATTTT. Residues: CASSERESFTDTQYF.

Many counts were recorded for this clonotype. The chain carries TRBV28 and TRBJ2-4, with 12 bases matching TRBD2. V shed 6 bases, J shed 6 bases, and the junction held 9 bases outside the gene matches. The CDR3 loop spans 16 amino acids. Germline V gene data show CDR1 as MDHEN and CDR2 as SYDVKM. CDR3 loop: CASSLRLAGAINIQYF. CDR3 nucleotides: TGTGCCAGCAGCCTTAGACTAGCGGGAGCAATAAACATTCAGTACTTC.

In this sample, this clonotype turned up many times. The rearrangement uses TRBV20-1 and TRBJ2-3; 11 bases align to TRBD2. The J segment lost 1 base and the V segment lost 6 bases, leaving 9 bases of the junction unmatched. The length of the CDR3 is 16 residues. Germline-derived CDR1 and CDR2 are DFQATT and SNEGSKA (reference sequence). CDR3 protein: CSATGTSGPRTDTQYF. CDR3 coding DNA: TGCAGTGCGACCGGGACTAGCGGTCCTCGCACAGATACGCAGTATTTT.

This clonotype was counted many times. The DNA for the CDR3 is TGCAGTGCTAGAGATATTCGGGGGGAGGACATTCAGTACTTC. Protein sequence: CSARDIRGEDIQYF. This chain connects TRBV20-1 to TRBJ2-4; 7 positions agree with TRBD2. CDR1 and CDR2 (germline): DFQATT, SNEGSKA (reference sequence). The CDR3 runs 14 residues. The J segment lost 8 bases and the V segment lost 0 bases, leaving 7 bases of the junction unmatched.

There are many counts of this clonotype. The rearrangement uses TRBV9 and TRBJ1-6; the D is unclear. The CDR3 consists of 14 residues. CDR1 is SGDLS, CDR2 YYNGEE, per germline. V gave up 2 bases and J gave up 6 bases, with 9 bases separating them. CDR3 loop: CASSVVDINSPLHF. CDR3 DNA: TGTGCCAGCAGCGTTGTAGATATTAATTCACCCCTCCACTTT.

This clonotype was seen a handful of times. The chain has TRBV5-4 and TRBJ2-7; 7 bases are shared with TRBD2. Germline CDR1 and CDR2: SGHNT and YYREEE (reference sequence). The V and J ends lost 3 bases and 0 bases, in that order; junction bases with no gene match: 6. This CDR3 comprises 15 residues. The DNA for the CDR3 is TGTGCCAGCAGCTCCCGGACTAGTAACTCCTACGAGCAGTACTTC. Translation: CASSSRTSNSYEQYF.

In regard to this clonotype: This sequence may be a read error, since a much larger clone differs from it by one base. The chain couples TRBV5-1 to TRBJ2-5, with D tentatively TRBD1 (6 bases). Trimming shortened V by 5 bases and J by 6 bases, and 14 bases separated the two germline ends. This CDR3 region has 13 residues. CDR1 is SGHRS, CDR2 YFSETQ, per germline. The CDR3 reads CASSFETGQTQYF. The CDR3 DNA sequence: TGCGCCAGCAGTTTTGAAACAGGGCAGACCCAGTACTTC.